The rows below give T cell receptor beta chains drawn from one sample of a study of control samples from healthy donors and cancer patients. Using immunoSEQ multiplex PCR, the repertoire was profiled, and TCRdb retains in-frame clones only, with some absent. Of over 85,000 clones listed, about 89% are singletons. Sample: PBMCs. The source is a woman in her forties or fifties with colorectal cancer. The CDR3 runs from the conserved cysteine through the conserved F or W. A clone size is listed for some rows: how often the clone was seen (once, few, many), or a class if it is expanded.

clone_size v_call cdr3_aa
NA TRBV14 CASSQGGRVLSGNTIYF
NA TRBV2 CASSERGNEQFF
NA TRBV3-1/TRBV3-2 CASSQEPAGGLSYNEQFF
NA TRBV3-1/TRBV3-2 CASSQDIQGGGLNEKLFF
NA TRBV11-3 CASSLSAGQSNEQFF
NA TRBV15 CATSRDRRGDGETQYF
NA TRBV21-1 CASSKWATNEKLFF
NA TRBV7-9 CASSVTSSGANVLTF
NA TRBV6-1 CASSESSWNTGELFF
NA TRBV24-1 CATSDLSAKGETQYF
once TRBV4-3 CASSLREGGPHGELFF
NA TRBV6-5 CASRTAGGGRTEAFF
NA TRBV7-2 CASSFLAGGSTDTQYF
once TRBV30 CAWTFGGSYGYTF
NA TRBV6-2/TRBV6-3 CASTPTDRGLNEAFF
NA TRBV6-2/TRBV6-3 CASSARDRVFETQYF
NA TRBV5-4 CASSLRGAPGELFF
few TRBV7-9 CASSHSNSPLHF
NA TRBV12-3/TRBV12-4 CASSLGAAEAFF
NA TRBV18 CASSPRPGEETQYF